This T cell receptor (beta chain) was documented in a study of cytomegalovirus exposure and HLA in healthy donors. Study-wide points: In a later analysis, across HLA loci, associated TCR counts were highest for DRB1, lowest for HLA-C. For TCR beta chains, V- and J-gene trimming was later linked to a missense DCLRE1C variant. Previously analyzed data showed that most TCR beta V segments were productive at a frequency of about 87% or about 30%.

In the PCR, 60 Vbeta and 13 Jbeta primers were used. Clones were sequenced by immunoSEQ multiplex PCR, and TCRdb holds only the in-frame ones, with some missing. The sample holds 100,000 to 150,000 clones; 81% are singletons and the top ten take 0.7%. CDR1 and CDR2 (germline): SQVTM, ANQGSEA. The J segment lost 8 bases and the V segment lost 6 bases, leaving 11 bases of the junction unmatched. This CDR3 has 14 residues. As regards this clone: The target antigen is unknown.

The TCR originated in a man aged 18 to 29 in good health and CMV-seronegative. V usage is TRBV29-1 and J usage is TRBJ2-1; 9 bases line up with TRBD1. The sequencing input was PBMCs. The CDR3 DNA is TGCAGCGTGGACAGGGGTTCGTTATACGATGAGCAGTTCTTC. The encoded protein is CSVDRGSLYDEQFF.